This is a list of T cell receptor beta chains from one sample in a study of OX40 agonist ivuxolimab in advanced cancers. The data were produced by immunoSEQ multiplex PCR, yet TCRdb's version contains in-frame clones alone and is incomplete. In the table there are under 20,000 clones, 74% of which are singletons. The sample was CD4+ or CD8+ T cells sorted from blood, taken in a trial of the OX40 agonist ivuxolimab. The receptors were gathered from an adult with an advanced solid tumor such as melanoma, head and neck, liver or kidney cancer. Each CDR3 is given with its conserved first and last residue. A D gene is named only where the DNA matches it firmly. Not all rows give a size; the values are once, few, many and, for expanded clones, a class.

>-|TRBJ1-2|-|TRBV7-9
CASSLRGSQSLYGYTF
TGTGCCAGCAGCTTAAGGGGCTCACAGAGCCTCTATGGCTACACCTTC
>-|TRBJ2-1|TRBD2|TRBV6-5
CASRLAGVYNEQFF
TGTGCCAGCAGATTAGCGGGAGTCTACAATGAGCAGTTCTTC
>-|TRBJ1-5|-|TRBV10-3
CAIKGDGQFNQPQHF
TGTGCCATCAAGGGAGACGGACAGTTCAATCAGCCCCAGCATTTT
>-|TRBJ2-2|-|TRBV28
CASSLMKSNTGELFF
TGTGCCAGCAGTTTGATGAAATCGAACACCGGGGAGCTGTTTTTT
>-|TRBJ1-2|TRBD1|TRBV9
CASSDRTGTFYGYTF
TGTGCCAGCAGCGACCGGACAGGAACCTTCTATGGCTACACCTTC
>-|TRBJ1-6|TRBD1|TRBV11-2
CASSAGTGGTLHF
TGTGCCAGCAGCGCCGGGACAGGCGGCACCCTCCACTTT
>-|TRBJ2-6|-|TRBV7-9
CASSLSGNSGANVLTF
TGTGCCAGCAGCTTAAGTGGGAACTCTGGGGCCAACGTCCTGACTTTC
>-|TRBJ1-5|-|TRBV6-6
CASSYRGQSNQPQHF
TGTGCCAGCAGTTACAGGGGTCAGAGCAATCAGCCCCAGCATTTT
>-|TRBJ2-7|TRBD2|TRBV19
CASSIIGGSSYEQYF
TGTGCCAGTAGTATCATAGGCGGGAGCTCCTACGAGCAGTACTTC
>-|TRBJ2-7|-|TRBV23-1
CASSQPTSHGIYEQYF
TGCGCCAGCAGTCAACCGACCTCACACGGAATCTACGAGCAGTACTTC
>-|TRBJ1-2|-|TRBV18
CASSPDSYGYTF
TGTGCCAGCTCCCCTGACAGCTATGGCTACACCTTC
>-|TRBJ2-4|-|TRBV7-3
CASSLLGGRGDIQYF
TGTGCCAGCAGCTTACTAGGAGGCAGGGGTGACATTCAGTACTTC
>-|TRBJ2-2|-|TRBV29-1
CSVPGNSGELFF
TGCAGCGTTCCGGGCAATTCGGGGGAGCTGTTTTTT
>few|TRBJ2-7|-|TRBV5-6
CASSWGGGSSYEQYF
TGTGCCAGCAGCTGGGGGGGCGGCAGCTCCTACGAGCAGTACTTC
>medium-sized|TRBJ1-5|-|TRBV30
CAWSVAGQGQPQHF
TGTGCCTGGAGTGTAGCGGGGCAGGGTCAGCCCCAGCATTTT
>-|TRBJ1-1|-|TRBV28
CASSFGDIEAFF
TGTGCCAGCAGTTTTGGGGATATTGAAGCTTTCTTT
>medium-sized|TRBJ2-7|TRBD2|TRBV2
CASSEPGGPGEQYF
TGTGCCAGCAGTGAACCGGGAGGGCCTGGCGAGCAGTACTTC
>-|TRBJ2-7|-|TRBV6-1
CASRAGLSSYEQYF
TGTGCCAGCAGGGCCGGCCTATCTTCCTACGAGCAGTACTTC
>-|TRBJ1-1|-|TRBV5-1
CASSPDPRPEAFF
TGCGCCAGCAGCCCGGACCCTCGCCCTGAAGCTTTCTTT
>few|TRBJ2-7|TRBD1|TRBV27
CASSPYRGLRYEQYF
TGTGCCAGCAGCCCCTACAGGGGCCTTCGCTACGAGCAGTACTTC
>medium-sized|TRBJ1-2|-|TRBV5-6
CASSSGELYGYTF
TGTGCCAGCAGCTCAGGAGAACTGTATGGCTACACCTTC
>once|TRBJ2-5|TRBD1|TRBV13
CASTPTGAVEETQYF
TGTGCCAGCACCCCGACAGGGGCAGTAGAAGAGACCCAGTACTTC
>-|TRBJ2-7|-|TRBV10-1
CASSESPHEQYF
TGCGCCAGCAGTGAGTCCCCCCACGAGCAGTACTTC
>few|TRBJ2-1|-|TRBV4-1
CASSPLTGANEQFF
TGCGCCAGCAGCCCGTTGACTGGAGCCAATGAGCAGTTCTTC
>few|TRBJ1-1|-|TRBV11-2
CASSTDRYTEAFF
TGTGCCAGCAGCACCGACAGGTACACTGAAGCTTTCTTT
>-|TRBJ2-7|-|TRBV30
CAWVGDLPSYEQYF
TGTGCCTGGGTCGGAGACCTCCCCTCCTACGAGCAGTACTTC
>-|TRBJ2-7|-|TRBV4-3
CASSQDPTGTGEQYF
TGCGCCAGCAGCCAAGATCCGACAGGCACGGGGGAGCAGTACTTC
>-|TRBJ1-5|TRBD1|TRBV7-8
CASSLSGGVLGGLEDQPQHF
TGTGCCAGCAGCTTATCAGGGGGCGTCTTGGGTGGGTTGGAGGACCAGCCCCAGCATTTT
>few|TRBJ2-2|-|TRBV28
CASSLSITNTGELFF
TGTGCCAGCAGTTTGTCTATAACGAACACCGGGGAGCTGTTTTTT
>-|TRBJ2-5|TRBD2|TRBV7-9
CASSSWGGKETQYF
TGTGCCAGCAGCTCTTGGGGGGGGAAAGAGACCCAGTACTTC
>-|TRBJ1-6|TRBD1|TRBV4-1
CASSRDRLLDTYNSPLHF
TGCGCCAGCAGCCGGGACAGGTTGTTGGACACCTATAATTCACCCCTCCACTTT
>-|TRBJ2-7|-|TRBV18
CASSPVDYEQYF
TGTGCCAGCTCCCCGGTGGACTACGAGCAGTACTTC
>-|TRBJ2-3|-|TRBV7-8
CASSLFYGGPTDTQYF
TGTGCCAGCAGCTTATTTTATGGGGGGCCCACAGATACGCAGTATTTT
>-|TRBJ1-1|-|TRBV6-6
CASSYSNPGVNTEAFF
TGTGCCAGCAGTTACTCAAATCCAGGGGTGAACACTGAAGCTTTCTTT
>-|TRBJ2-3|TRBD1|TRBV29-1
CSVRQGADTQYF
TGCAGCGTCAGACAGGGGGCAGATACGCAGTATTTT